These 2 T cell receptor beta chains were all obtained from the same sample, sequenced in a study of early T cells in non-severe SARS-CoV-2 infection. One entry per CDR3 protein, called by TCRdb with MiXCR from the 5' RACE reads. The sample carries roughly 90,000 distinct CDR3 sequences, about 14% recorded once. The sample was whole blood. The receptors stem from an adult who was a healthcare worker with PCR-confirmed SARS-CoV-2 infection or an uninfected control (not recorded which).

This clonotype showed up many times. The gene calls are TRBV6-6 and TRBJ1-1, with 7 bases that match TRBD1. V lost 6 bases, J lost 6 bases, and 13 bases stayed unmatched. The V gene's germline CDR1 is MNHNY and CDR2 SVGAGI (reference sequence). The CDR3 runs 15 residues. This CDR3 reads CASSSRQGRGPEAFF. CDR3 in DNA: TGTGCCAGCAGCTCCAGACAGGGTAGAGGGCCTGAAGCTTTCTTT.

The table lists this clonotype with many counts. The chain joins TRBV5-1 to TRBJ1-2; 8 bases fit TRBD1. Trimming took 0 bases from V and 6 from J; bases not matched to a gene: 4. The germline V gene has CDR1 SGHRS and CDR2 YFSETQ. The CDR3 covers 14 residues. CDR3 sequence (DNA): TGCGCCAGCAGCTTGGCAGGGGGCGGCGATGGCTACACCTTC. It translates to CASSLAGGGDGYTF. The full variable domain, rest sourced from reference TRBV5-1 and TRBJ1-2, is KAGVTQTPRYLIKTRGQQVTLSCSPISGHRSVSWYQQTPGQGLQFLFEYFSETQRNKGNFPGRFSGRQFSNSRSEMNVSTLELGDSALYLCASSLAGGGDGYTFGSGTRLTVV.